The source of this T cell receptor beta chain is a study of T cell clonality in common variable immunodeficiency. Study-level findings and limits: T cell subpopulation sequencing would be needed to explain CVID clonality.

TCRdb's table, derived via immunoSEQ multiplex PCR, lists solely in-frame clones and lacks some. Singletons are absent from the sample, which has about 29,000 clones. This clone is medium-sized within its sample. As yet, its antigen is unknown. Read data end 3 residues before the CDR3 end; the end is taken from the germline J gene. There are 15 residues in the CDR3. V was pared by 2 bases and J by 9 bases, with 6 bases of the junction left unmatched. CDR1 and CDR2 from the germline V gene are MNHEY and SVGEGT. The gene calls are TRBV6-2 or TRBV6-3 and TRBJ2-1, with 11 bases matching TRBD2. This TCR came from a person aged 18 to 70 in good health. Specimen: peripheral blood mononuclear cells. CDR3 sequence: CASSYTSGSYLEQFF. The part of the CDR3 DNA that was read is TGTGCCAGCAGTTACACTAGCGGGAGTTATCTTGAG.